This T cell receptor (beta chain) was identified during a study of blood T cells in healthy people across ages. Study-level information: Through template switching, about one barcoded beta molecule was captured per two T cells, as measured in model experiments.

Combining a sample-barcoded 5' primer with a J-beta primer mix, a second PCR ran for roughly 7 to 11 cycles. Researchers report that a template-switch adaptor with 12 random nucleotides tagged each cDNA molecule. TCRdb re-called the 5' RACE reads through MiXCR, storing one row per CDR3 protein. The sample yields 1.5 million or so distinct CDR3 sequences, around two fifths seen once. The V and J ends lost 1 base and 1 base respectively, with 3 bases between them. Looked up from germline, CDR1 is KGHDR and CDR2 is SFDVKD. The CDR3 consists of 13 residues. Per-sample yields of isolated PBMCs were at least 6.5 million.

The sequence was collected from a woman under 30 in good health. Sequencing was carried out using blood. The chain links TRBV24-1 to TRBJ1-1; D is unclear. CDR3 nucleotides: TGTGCCACCAGTGATTTCGGGAACACTGAAGCTTTCTTT. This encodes CATSDFGNTEAFF.